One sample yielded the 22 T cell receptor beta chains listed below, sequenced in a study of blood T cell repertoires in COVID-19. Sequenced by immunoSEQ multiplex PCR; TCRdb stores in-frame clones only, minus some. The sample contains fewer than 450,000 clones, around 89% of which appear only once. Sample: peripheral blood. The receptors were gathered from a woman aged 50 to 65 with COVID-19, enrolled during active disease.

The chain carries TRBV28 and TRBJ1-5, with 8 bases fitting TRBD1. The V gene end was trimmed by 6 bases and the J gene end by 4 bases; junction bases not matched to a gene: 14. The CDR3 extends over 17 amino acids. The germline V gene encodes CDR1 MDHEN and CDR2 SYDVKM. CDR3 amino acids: CASRTSGQGIRNQPQHF. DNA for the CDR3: TGTGCCAGCAGAACCTCCGGACAGGGCATTAGGAATCAGCCCCAGCATTTT.

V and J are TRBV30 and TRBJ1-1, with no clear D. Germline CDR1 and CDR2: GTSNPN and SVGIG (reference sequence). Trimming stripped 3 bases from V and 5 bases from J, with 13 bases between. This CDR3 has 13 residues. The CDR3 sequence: CAWSWGDGTEAFF. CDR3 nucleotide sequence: TGTGCCTGGAGCTGGGGAGATGGGACTGAAGCTTTCTTT.

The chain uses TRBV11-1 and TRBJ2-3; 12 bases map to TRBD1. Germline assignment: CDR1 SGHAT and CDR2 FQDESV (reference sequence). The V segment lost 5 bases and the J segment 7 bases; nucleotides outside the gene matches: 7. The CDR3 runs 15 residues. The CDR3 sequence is CASSPGTGGSYTQYF. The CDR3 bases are TGTGCCAGCAGCCCCGGGACAGGGGGCTCGTATACGCAGTATTTT. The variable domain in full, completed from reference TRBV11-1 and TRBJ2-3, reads EAEVAQSPRYKITEKSQAVAFWCDPISGHATLYWYRQILGQGPELLVQFQDESVVDDSQLPKDRFSAERLKGVDSTLKIQPAELGDSAMYLCASSPGTGGSYTQYFGPGTRLTVL.

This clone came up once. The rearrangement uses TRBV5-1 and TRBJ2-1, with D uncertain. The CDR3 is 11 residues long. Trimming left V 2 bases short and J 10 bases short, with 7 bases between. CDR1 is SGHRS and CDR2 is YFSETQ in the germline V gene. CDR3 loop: CASSFSEEQFF. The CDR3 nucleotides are TGCGCCAGCAGCTTCTCGGAGGAGCAGTTCTTC. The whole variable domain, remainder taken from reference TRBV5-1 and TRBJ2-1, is KAGVTQTPRYLIKTRGQQVTLSCSPISGHRSVSWYQQTPGQGLQFLFEYFSETQRNKGNFPGRFSGRQFSNSRSEMNVSTLELGDSALYLCASSFSEEQFFGPGTRLTVL.

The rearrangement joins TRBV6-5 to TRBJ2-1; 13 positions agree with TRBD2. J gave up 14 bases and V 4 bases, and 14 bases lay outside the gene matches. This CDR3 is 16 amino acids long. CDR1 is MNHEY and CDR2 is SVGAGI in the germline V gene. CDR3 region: CASSSGLAGAPLKEFF. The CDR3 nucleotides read TGTGCCAGCAGTTCAGGACTAGCGGGGGCTCCTTTGAAGGAGTTCTTC.

The CDR3 DNA is TGTGCCAGCAGCCTACAGGGCCCCACCTACAATGAGCAGTTCTTC. Residues: CASSLQGPTYNEQFF. V and J are TRBV7-2 and TRBJ2-1, with D tentatively TRBD1 (6 bases). Looked up from germline, CDR1 is SGHTA and CDR2 is FQGNSA. The V end lost 5 bases, the J end lost 2 bases, and 13 bases lay between the germline ends. There are 15 residues in the CDR3.

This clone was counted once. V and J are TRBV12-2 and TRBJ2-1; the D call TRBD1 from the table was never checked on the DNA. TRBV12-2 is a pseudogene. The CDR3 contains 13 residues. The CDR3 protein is CASRPTGCREQFF. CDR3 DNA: TGTGCAAGTCGTCCTACAGGGTGCCGCGAGCAGTTCTTC.

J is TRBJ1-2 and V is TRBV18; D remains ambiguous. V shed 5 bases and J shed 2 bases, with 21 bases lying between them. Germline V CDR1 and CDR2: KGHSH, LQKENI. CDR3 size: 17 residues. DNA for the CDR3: TGTGCCAGCTCAACAATTCCTTTCGGCAGGAACAACTATGGCTACACCTTC. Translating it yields CASSTIPFGRNNYGYTF.

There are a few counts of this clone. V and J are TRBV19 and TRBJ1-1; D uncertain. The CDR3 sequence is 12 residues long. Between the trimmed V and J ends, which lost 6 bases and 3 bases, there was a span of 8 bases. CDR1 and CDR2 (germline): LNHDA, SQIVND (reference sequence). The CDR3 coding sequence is TGTGCCAGTAGAAGATTAGACACTGAAGCTTTCTTT. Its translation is CASRRLDTEAFF.

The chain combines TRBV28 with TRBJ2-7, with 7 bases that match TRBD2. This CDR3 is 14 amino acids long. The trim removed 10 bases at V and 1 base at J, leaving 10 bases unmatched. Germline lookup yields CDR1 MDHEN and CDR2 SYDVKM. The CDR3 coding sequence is TGTGCCACCCGTCAAGCGGGGAGATCCTACGAGCAGTACTTC. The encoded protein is CATRQAGRSYEQYF.

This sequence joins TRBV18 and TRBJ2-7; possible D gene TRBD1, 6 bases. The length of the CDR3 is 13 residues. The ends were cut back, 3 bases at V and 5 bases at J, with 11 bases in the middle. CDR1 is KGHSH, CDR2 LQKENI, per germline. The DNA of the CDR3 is TGTGCCAGCTCACCCCCTACAGGGAACGAGCAGTACTTC. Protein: CASSPPTGNEQYF.

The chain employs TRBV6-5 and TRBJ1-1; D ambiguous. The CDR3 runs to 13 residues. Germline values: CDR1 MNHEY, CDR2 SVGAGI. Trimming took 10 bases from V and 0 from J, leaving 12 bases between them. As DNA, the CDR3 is TGTGCCACTTCACCACTGGTGAACACTGAAGCTTTCTTT. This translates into CATSPLVNTEAFF.

The CDR3 DNA follows: TGTGCCATCAGTGAAGGCGGACTACGCGGGGTGGATACGCAGTATTTT. Protein: CAISEGGLRGVDTQYF. The chain has TRBV10-3 and TRBJ2-3, with a possible D match to TRBD2 (6 bases). This CDR3 is 16 amino acids long. The germline V gene has CDR1 ENHRY and CDR2 SYGVKD. The V and J ends lost 3 bases and 6 bases respectively, with 19 bases between them.

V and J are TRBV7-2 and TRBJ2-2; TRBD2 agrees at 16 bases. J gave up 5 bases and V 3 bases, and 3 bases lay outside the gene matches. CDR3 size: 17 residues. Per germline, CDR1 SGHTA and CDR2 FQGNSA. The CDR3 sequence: CASSLGLAGGPTGELFF. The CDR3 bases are TGTGCCAGCAGCTTGGGACTAGCGGGGGGGCCGACCGGGGAGCTGTTTTTT.

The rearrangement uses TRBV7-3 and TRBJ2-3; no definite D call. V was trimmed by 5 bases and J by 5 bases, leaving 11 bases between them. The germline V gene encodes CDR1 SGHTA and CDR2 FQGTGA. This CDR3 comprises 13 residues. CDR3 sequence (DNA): TGTGCCAGCAGCATAAGAGAGGAAGATACGCAGTATTTT. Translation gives CASSIREEDTQYF.

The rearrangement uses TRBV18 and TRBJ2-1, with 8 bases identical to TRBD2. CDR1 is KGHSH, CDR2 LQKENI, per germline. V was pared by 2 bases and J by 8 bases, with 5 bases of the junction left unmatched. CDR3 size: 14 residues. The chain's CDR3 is CASSPRGLVDEQFF. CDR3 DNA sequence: TGTGCCAGCTCACCAAGGGGACTAGTCGATGAGCAGTTCTTC. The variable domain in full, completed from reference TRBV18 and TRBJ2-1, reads NAGVMQNPRHLVRRRGQEARLRCSPMKGHSHVYWYRQLPEEGLKFMVYLQKENIIDESGMPKERFSAEFPKEGPSILRIQQVVRGDSAAYFCASSPRGLVDEQFFGPGTRLTVL.

CDR3 protein: CASSATRDRPSGANVLTF. CDR3 nucleotide sequence: TGTGCCAGCAGCGCAACCCGTGACAGGCCCTCTGGGGCCAACGTCCTGACTTTC. V is TRBV7-9 and J is TRBJ2-6; D may be TRBD1 (6 bases). The CDR3 totals 18 residues. CDR1 SEHNR and CDR2 FQNEAQ come from the germline V gene (reference sequence). Trimming left V 5 bases short and J 0 bases short, with 17 bases between.

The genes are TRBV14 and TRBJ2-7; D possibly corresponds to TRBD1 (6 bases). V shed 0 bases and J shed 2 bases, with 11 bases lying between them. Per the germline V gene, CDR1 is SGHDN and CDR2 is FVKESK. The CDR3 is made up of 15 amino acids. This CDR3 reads CASSQDNRAAYEQYF. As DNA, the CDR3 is TGTGCCAGCAGCCAAGATAACAGGGCGGCCTACGAGCAGTACTTC.

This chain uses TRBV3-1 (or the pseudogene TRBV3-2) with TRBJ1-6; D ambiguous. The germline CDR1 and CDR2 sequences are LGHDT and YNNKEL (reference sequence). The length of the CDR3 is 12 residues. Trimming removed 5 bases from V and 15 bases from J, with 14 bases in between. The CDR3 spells CASSARGVRLHF. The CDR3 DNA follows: TGTGCCAGCAGCGCCCGCGGGGTTCGCCTCCACTTT.

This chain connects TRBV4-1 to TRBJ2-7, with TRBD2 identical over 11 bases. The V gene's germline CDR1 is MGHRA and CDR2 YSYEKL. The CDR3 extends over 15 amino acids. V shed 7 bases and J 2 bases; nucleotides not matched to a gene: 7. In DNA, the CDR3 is TGCGCCAGCACCTTAGCGGGGGGGGGTACCTACGAGCAGTACTTC. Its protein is CASTLAGGGTYEQYF.

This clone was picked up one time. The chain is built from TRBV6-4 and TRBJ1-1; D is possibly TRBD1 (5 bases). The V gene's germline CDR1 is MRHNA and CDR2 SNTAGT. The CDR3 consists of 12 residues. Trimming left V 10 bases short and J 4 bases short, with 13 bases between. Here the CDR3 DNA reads TGTGCCAAGCAGGCGGGGGGCACTGAAGCTTTCTTT. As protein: CAKQAGGTEAFF.

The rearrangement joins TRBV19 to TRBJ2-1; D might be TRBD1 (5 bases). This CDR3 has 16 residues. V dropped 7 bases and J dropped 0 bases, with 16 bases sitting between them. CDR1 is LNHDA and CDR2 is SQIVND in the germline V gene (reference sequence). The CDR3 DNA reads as TGTGCCAGTAAGACCAGGGAAGGGTTCTCCTACAATGAGCAGTTCTTC. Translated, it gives CASKTREGFSYNEQFF.